Below, 22 T cell receptor beta chains from the same sample are listed, as sequenced in a study of blood T cell repertoires in COVID-19. Profiled with immunoSEQ multiplex PCR; TCRdb holds only in-frame clones, not every one. The sample consists of roughly 440,000 clones, approximately 88% of them appearing once. The sample consisted of peripheral blood. These receptor sequences come from a woman in her forties or fifties with COVID-19, enrolled during active disease.

The chain is built from TRBV20-1 and TRBJ1-2; D is unclear. In germline, CDR1 is DFQATT, CDR2 SNEGSKA (reference sequence). The ends were cut back, 5 bases at V and 8 bases at J, with 12 bases in the middle. This CDR3 is 11 amino acids long. CDR3 amino acids: CSAPGRPGYTF. CDR3 bases: TGCAGTGCTCCGGGTCGCCCCGGCTACACCTTC.

The chain uses TRBV9 and TRBJ2-3; TRBD2 aligns across 10 bases. Germline assignment: CDR1 SGDLS and CDR2 YYNGEE. There are 17 residues in the CDR3. V shed 0 bases and J 2 bases; nucleotides not matched to a gene: 6. The CDR3 protein is CASSVGGSGGLTDTQYF. The CDR3 coding sequence is TGTGCCAGCAGCGTAGGGGGTAGCGGGGGGCTCACAGATACGCAGTATTTT.

This rearrangement joins TRBV5-6 to TRBJ1-3; the D is unclear. The V end was cut by 4 bases, the J end by 4 bases, with 15 bases between. CDR1 and CDR2 from the germline V gene are SGHDT and YYEEEE. This CDR3 comprises 15 residues. CDR3 nucleotides: TGTGCCAGCAGCGGAGGGCACCACCTAGGAAACACCATATATTTT. Its translation is CASSGGHHLGNTIYF.

This chain links TRBV21-1 with TRBJ1-1; TRBD1 is the table's D call, not checked against the DNA. TRBV21-1 is termed a pseudogene. The CDR3 length is 15 residues. CDR3 nucleotides: TGTGCCAGCAGCAAAGAAGGGACAGTGAACACTGAAGCTTTCTTT. Translation: CASSKEGTVNTEAFF.

The chain combines TRBV3-1 (or the pseudogene TRBV3-2) with TRBJ2-3; 11 bases line up with TRBD1. The junction had 6 bases not matched to a gene; V was cut back by 4 bases and J by 6 bases. In germline, CDR1 is LGHDT, CDR2 YNNKEL (reference sequence). The CDR3 extends over 15 amino acids. The CDR3 nucleotides read TGTGCCAGCAGCCGCCAGGACAGGGGGCCGGATACGCAGTATTTT. This codes for CASSRQDRGPDTQYF.

This chain uses TRBV19 with TRBJ1-4; D possibly corresponds to TRBD1 (6 bases). Germline CDR1 and CDR2: LNHDA and SQIVND (reference sequence). The CDR3 consists of 14 residues. The V end lost 4 bases, the J end lost 7 bases, and 13 bases lay between the germline ends. CDR3 residues: CASSTRQVPEKLFF. CDR3 nucleotides: TGTGCCAGTAGTACGCGACAGGTCCCTGAAAAACTGTTTTTT.

This chain uses TRBV18 with TRBJ2-1; 10 nucleotides match TRBD1. This CDR3 has 14 amino acids. Germline lookup yields CDR1 KGHSH and CDR2 LQKENI. Losses at the gene ends were 8 bases for V and 0 bases for J; bases not matched to a gene: 1. CDR3 protein: CASGTGVSYNEQFF. DNA for the CDR3: TGTGCCAGCGGGACAGGGGTCTCCTACAATGAGCAGTTCTTC.

The chain joins TRBV27 to TRBJ2-1; tentative D call: TRBD1 (6 bases). Germline-derived CDR1 and CDR2 are MNHEY and SMNVEV (reference sequence). V lost 5 bases and J lost 0, with 17 bases in between. The CDR3 consists of 17 residues. The CDR3 DNA is TGTGCCAGCAGTCCGACGTCCGGACAGAGCTCCTACAATGAGCAGTTCTTC. Translating gives CASSPTSGQSSYNEQFF.

This rearrangement joins TRBV14 to TRBJ2-3; tentative D call: TRBD1 (5 bases). The CDR3 length is 18 residues. Germline V gene lookup returns CDR1 SGHDN and CDR2 FVKESK. Trimming stripped 0 bases from V and 0 bases from J, with 16 bases between. Here the CDR3 reads CASSQDLVGRDSTDTQYF. For the CDR3, the DNA is TGTGCCAGCAGCCAAGATTTAGTTGGCAGGGATAGCACAGATACGCAGTATTTT.

The chain has TRBV30 and TRBJ1-3; D is undetermined. The V gene lost 1 base and the J gene lost 4 bases, with 8 bases spanning the gap. There are 13 residues in the CDR3. From germline, CDR1 is GTSNPN and CDR2 SVGIG (reference sequence). The CDR3, as DNA: TGTGCCTGGAGTGAGGCAGGAGGAAACACCATATATTTT. Amino acid sequence: CAWSEAGGNTIYF.

The V call is TRBV6-4, the J call TRBJ2-3; TRBD2 agrees at 9 bases. V lost 0 bases to trimming and J lost 4 bases; unmatched junction nucleotides: 2. The CDR3 runs to 15 residues. From germline, CDR1 is MRHNA and CDR2 SNTAGT. The CDR3 DNA sequence: TGTGCCAGCAGTGACTCTGCGGGGGGGGCAGATACGCAGTATTTT. As protein: CASSDSAGGADTQYF.

The chain carries TRBV19 and TRBJ2-2, with D possibly TRBD1 on 5 matching bases. The V and J ends lost 2 bases and 9 bases respectively, with 16 bases between them. Germline loops: CDR1 LNHDA, CDR2 SQIVND (reference sequence). The length of the CDR3 is 15 residues. CDR3 sequence (DNA): TGTGCCAGTAGTATACAGGCAGGGTGGGATCGGGAGCTGTTTTTT. It encodes CASSIQAGWDRELFF.

The chain employs TRBV7-2 and TRBJ1-5, with 7 bases matching TRBD1. Germline V CDR1 and CDR2: SGHTA, FQGNSA. This CDR3 has 16 amino acids. J gave up 3 bases and V 5 bases, and 10 bases lay outside the gene matches. The CDR3 here is CASSPGTAAINQPQHF. For the CDR3, the DNA is TGTGCCAGCAGCCCCGGGACAGCAGCCATCAATCAGCCCCAGCATTTT.

This chain uses TRBV18 with TRBJ1-2, with 8 nucleotides matching TRBD1. Trimming took 6 bases from V and 6 from J; bases not matched to a gene: 12. CDR1 KGHSH and CDR2 LQKENI come from the germline V gene. This CDR3 has 15 residues. The CDR3, as DNA: TGTGCCAGCTCGTTAAATGGCCAGGGGGCTGATGGCTACACCTTC. Translated: CASSLNGQGADGYTF.

The chain is built from TRBV6-5 and TRBJ2-7; tentatively, D is TRBD2 (6 bases). Germline lookup yields CDR1 MNHEY and CDR2 SVGAGI. There are 14 residues in the CDR3. Trimming stripped 10 bases from V and 0 bases from J, with 16 bases between. CDR3 sequence reads: CATRRGPSSYEQYF. Here the CDR3 DNA reads TGTGCCACCCGGCGGGGCCCCAGCTCCTACGAGCAGTACTTC.

The chain employs TRBV7-9 and TRBJ2-3; D is perhaps TRBD2 (7 bases). Germline assignment: CDR1 SEHNR and CDR2 FQNEAQ (reference sequence). V gave up 4 bases and J gave up 7 bases, with 21 bases separating them. The CDR3 contains 16 residues. The CDR3 region is CASSSFRGAIPHTQYF. For the CDR3, the DNA is TGTGCCAGCAGCTCTTTCCGGGGGGCCATACCCCATACGCAGTATTTT.

This clone was detected once. This chain connects TRBV28 to TRBJ2-3; D is undetermined. Germline V gene data show CDR1 as MDHEN and CDR2 as SYDVKM. The CDR3 contains 13 residues. V was cut by 4 bases and J by 6 bases, with 11 bases left in between. CDR3 bases: TGTGCCAGCAGTTCGCTACCCAGGGATACGCAGTATTTT. Protein sequence: CASSSLPRDTQYF.

The chain employs TRBV12-3 or TRBV12-4 and TRBJ2-2; tentatively, D is TRBD1 (5 bases). The CDR3 sequence is 13 residues long. Trimming took 4 bases from V and 6 from J, leaving 9 bases between them. CDR3 nucleotide sequence: TGTGCCAGCAGTTACAGGTCTGCCGGGGAGCTGTTTTTT. Encoded protein: CASSYRSAGELFF.

The rearrangement uses TRBV11-3 and TRBJ2-5; TRBD1 matches at 9 bases. This CDR3 spans 15 amino acids. V shed 3 bases and J 3 bases; nucleotides not matched to a gene: 5. Germline CDR1 reads SGHNT; CDR2 reads YENEEA. CDR3 loop: CASSLDRDREETQYF. In nucleotides, the CDR3 is TGTGCCAGCAGCTTGGACCGGGACAGGGAAGAGACCCAGTACTTC.

The V call is TRBV9, the J call TRBJ1-3; TRBD1 aligns across 7 bases. CDR3 size: 14 residues. With 5 bases clipped from V and 3 bases from J, the junction kept 5 bases outside the gene matches. The germline CDR1 and CDR2 sequences are SGDLS and YYNGEE. The CDR3 reads CASSTTGVGNTIYF. CDR3 sequence (DNA): TGTGCCAGCAGTACCACAGGGGTTGGAAACACCATATATTTT. Variable domain in full (rest from reference TRBV9 and TRBJ1-3): DSGVTQTPKHLITATGQRVTLRCSPRSGDLSVYWYQQSLDQGLQFLIQYYNGEERAKGNILERFSAQQFPDLHSELNLSSLELGDSALYFCASSTTGVGNTIYFGEGSWLTVV.

This clone showed up just a few times. CDR3 protein: CASSRAGDGYTF. The CDR3 DNA is TGTGCCAGCAGTAGGGCAGGGGATGGCTACACCTTC. The rearrangement uses TRBV6-5 and TRBJ1-2, with D possibly being TRBD1 (6 bases). V gave up 5 bases and J gave up 6 bases, with 10 bases separating them. The CDR3 sequence is 12 residues long. Germline V gene data show CDR1 as MNHEY and CDR2 as SVGAGI.

V gene TRBV5-4 combines with J gene TRBJ2-1; D possibly corresponds to TRBD1 (6 bases). Germline V CDR1 and CDR2: SGHNT, YYREEE (reference sequence). CDR3 size: 14 residues. Trimming stripped 4 bases from V and 2 bases from J, with 10 bases between. In nucleotides, the CDR3 is TGTGCCAGCAGCCCTGGGGGCCCCTACAATGAGCAGTTCTTC. It encodes CASSPGGPYNEQFF. Full variable domain (outside the CDR3, taken from reference TRBV5-4 and TRBJ2-1): ETGVTQSPTHLIKTRGQQVTLRCSSQSGHNTVSWYQQALGQGPQFIFQYYREEENGRGNFPPRFSGLQFPNYSSELNVNALELDDSALYLCASSPGGPYNEQFFGPGTRLTVL.